The present TCR beta chain was sequenced within a study of spatial heterogeneity in lung cancer. Study results and limitations: In tumors, expanded intratumoral alpha and beta TCR counts tracked mutation counts.

Each CDR3 protein gets one entry after TCRdb re-called the 5' RACE reads with MiXCR. The sample comprises some 2,000 distinct CDR3 sequences, about 8% of which are singletons, and more than 20% rests with the top ten. As regards this clonotype: What it binds is unknown.

Time point: sample taken at primary tumor resection. The sequence was obtained from a male donor with early-stage non-small cell lung cancer. The sequencing here drew on lung tumor tissue, taken at surgery.

CDR3 DNA sequence: TGTGCCAGCAGCCAGACAGCGAACACCGGGGAGCTGTTTTTT. Translated, it gives CASSQTANTGELFF. The chain uses TRBV14 and TRBJ2-2, with D tentatively TRBD1 (5 bases). Germline CDR1 is SGHDN and CDR2 is FVKESK. CDR3 length: 14 residues. V dropped 3 bases and J dropped 0 bases, with 5 bases sitting between them.